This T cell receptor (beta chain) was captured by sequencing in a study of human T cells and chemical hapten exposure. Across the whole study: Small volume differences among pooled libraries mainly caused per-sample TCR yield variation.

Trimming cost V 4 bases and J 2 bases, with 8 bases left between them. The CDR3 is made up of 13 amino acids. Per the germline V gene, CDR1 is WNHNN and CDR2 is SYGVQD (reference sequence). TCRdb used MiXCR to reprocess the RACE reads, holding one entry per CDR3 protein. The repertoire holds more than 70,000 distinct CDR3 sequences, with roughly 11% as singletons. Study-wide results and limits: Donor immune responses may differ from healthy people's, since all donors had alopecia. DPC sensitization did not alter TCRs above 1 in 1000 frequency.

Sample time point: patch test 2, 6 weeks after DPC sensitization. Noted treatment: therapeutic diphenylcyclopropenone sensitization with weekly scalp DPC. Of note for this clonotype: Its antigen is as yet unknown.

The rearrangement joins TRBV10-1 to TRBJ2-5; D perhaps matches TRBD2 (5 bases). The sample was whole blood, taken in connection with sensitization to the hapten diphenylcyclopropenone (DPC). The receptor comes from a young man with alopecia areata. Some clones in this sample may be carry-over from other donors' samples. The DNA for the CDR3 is TGCGCCAGCAGTGTGAGGGCTCAAGAGACCCAGTACTTC. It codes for CASSVRAQETQYF.